Described below is a single TCR beta chain sequence and its context. What it binds is unknown. The data derive from a study of blood T cells in healthy people across ages. General study findings and limits: In the absence of known donor CMV status, changes in expanded clonotypes were possibly confounded. Age brought a roughly linear fall in TCR beta diversity measured per million T cells.

Each of the donors had approximately 10 milliliters of peripheral blood drawn into EDTA-treated Vacutainer tubes. Primers used in a second PCR of roughly 6 to 11 cycles were a sample-barcoded 5' primer and a J-beta primer mix. Via MiXCR, TCRdb re-called the 5' RACE reads, giving one row per CDR3 protein. The sample lists 630,000 or so distinct CDR3 sequences, about 30% occurring once. This CDR3 has 16 amino acids. CDR1 and CDR2 (germline): SGHKS, YYEKEE (reference sequence). Sample: blood. J is TRBJ2-1 and V is TRBV5-5, with D unclear. With the DNA end fitting TRBJ2-7 better, the J assignment may be wrong. This TCR was recovered from a woman aged 80 or over in good health. The CDR3 nucleotides read TGTGCCAGCAGCTTGCGGGCCATAAGCTCCTACAATGAGCAGTACTTC. Translating it yields CASSLRAISSYNEQYF.